This T cell receptor (beta chain) originates from a study of Graves' ophthalmopathy and Graves' hyperthyroidism. For repertoire sequencing, the TCR beta CDR3 regions were amplified from RNA transcripts. The workflow started with a first-round RT-PCR run with HTBI primers and then moved on to a second-round multiplex PCR. MiXCR, applied by TCRdb to the multiplex PCR reads, yields one record per CDR3 protein. This sample has 900,000 to 1,200,000 distinct CDR3 sequences, with less than 45% found just once. Specimen: peripheral blood or thyroid tissue (not recorded which). The clonotype comes from an adult man with Graves' hyperthyroidism.

Here the CDR3 DNA reads TGCAGCGTTAAAAGTGGGAGGGGAACAGCCTCTGGGGCCAACGTCCTGACTTTC. Translating it yields CSVKSGRGTASGANVLTF. The rearrangement links TRBV29-1 to TRBJ2-6, with 7 bases aligning to TRBD2. CDR3 size: 18 residues. The ends lost 5 bases at V and 0 bases at J; junction bases unmatched: 13. Per the germline V gene, CDR1 is SQVTM and CDR2 is ANQGSEA.